This TCR beta chain is drawn from a study of identifying expanded T cells in peripheral blood. Method: immunoSEQ multiplex PCR; TCRdb's copy keeps in-frame clones and lacks some. This table has roughly 63,000 clones, about 85% appearing once. CDR3 size: 15 residues. V lost 4 bases and J lost 0, with 14 bases in between. Per germline, CDR1 GTSNPN and CDR2 SVGIG (reference sequence). The chain combines TRBV30 with TRBJ2-3; D is possibly TRBD1 (6 bases). This receptor was identified in a person between 18 and 70 years old in good health. Sequencing input: blood. The CDR3 here is CAWNPGDSSTDTQYF. The DNA of the CDR3 is TGTGCCTGGAATCCAGGGGATTCTAGCACAGATACGCAGTATTTT.